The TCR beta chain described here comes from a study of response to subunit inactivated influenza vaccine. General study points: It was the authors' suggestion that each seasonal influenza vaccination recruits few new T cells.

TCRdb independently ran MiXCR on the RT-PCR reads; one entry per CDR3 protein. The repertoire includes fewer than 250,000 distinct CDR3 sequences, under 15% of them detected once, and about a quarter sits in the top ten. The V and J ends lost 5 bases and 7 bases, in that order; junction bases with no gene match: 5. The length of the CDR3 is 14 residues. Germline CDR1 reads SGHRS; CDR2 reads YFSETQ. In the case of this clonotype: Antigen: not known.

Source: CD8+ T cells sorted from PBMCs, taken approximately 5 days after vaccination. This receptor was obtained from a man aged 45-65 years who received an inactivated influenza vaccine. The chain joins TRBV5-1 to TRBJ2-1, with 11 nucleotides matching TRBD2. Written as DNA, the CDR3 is TGCGCCAGCAGGGCGACTAGCGGGGATAATGAGCAGTTCTTC. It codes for CASRATSGDNEQFF.